This is a list of T cell receptor beta chains from one sample in a study of shared clonotypes between healthy human individuals. Method: immunoSEQ multiplex PCR; TCRdb's copy keeps in-frame clones and lacks some. The repertoire holds fewer than 3 million clones, with approximately 90% as singletons. Source material: naive CD4+ T cells from PBMCs. Receptors originate from a young man in good health. Some clones in this sample may be carry-over from other donors' samples. Both conserved end residues are part of each CDR3. A D gene is named only where the DNA matches it firmly. Rows may omit the clone size; those that give it use once, few, many or a size class.

v_gene,abundance,d_gene,j_gene,CDR3aa,CDR3nt
TRBV5-4,NA,NA,TRBJ2-3,CASSSPGLFTDTQYF,TGTGCCAGCAGCTCACCGGGACTTTTCACAGATACGCAGTATTTT
TRBV5-6,NA,NA,TRBJ2-3,CASSLYGIYTDTQYF,TGTGCCAGCAGCTTGTACGGGATTTACACAGATACGCAGTATTTT
TRBV9,NA,TRBD2,TRBJ2-7,CASSKRPAGVDEQYF,TGTGCCAGCAGTAAGAGGCCGGCGGGAGTCGACGAGCAGTACTTC
TRBV6-1,once,NA,TRBJ1-3,CASSKDWVGNTIYF,TGTGCCAGCAGTAAGGACTGGGTTGGAAACACCATATATTTT
TRBV6-6,NA,NA,TRBJ1-1,CASSPQFMNTEAFF,TGTGCCAGCAGTCCACAGTTCATGAACACTGAAGCTTTCTTT
TRBV7-2,NA,NA,TRBJ1-1,CASSRAGGTEAFF,TGTGCCAGCAGCCGGGCGGGGGGAACTGAAGCTTTCTTT
TRBV9,NA,NA,TRBJ2-3,CASSVNPTDTQYF,TGTGCCAGCAGCGTAAACCCCACAGATACGCAGTATTTT
TRBV6-5,NA,NA,TRBJ2-7,CASGGRSSSYEQYF,TGTGCCAGCGGGGGGAGATCTTCCTCCTACGAGCAGTACTTC
TRBV5-1,NA,TRBD1,TRBJ2-7,CASSFSPGQGPLEQYF,TGCGCCAGCAGCTTCTCCCCGGGACAGGGACCCCTCGAGCAGTACTTC
TRBV10-3,NA,TRBD1,TRBJ2-3,CAIRRGQTSTDTQYF,TGTGCCATCAGGAGGGGACAGACTAGCACAGATACGCAGTATTTT
TRBV28,once,TRBD2,TRBJ2-1,CASLSSGRAFDNEQFF,TGTGCCAGCCTCTCTAGCGGGAGGGCCTTTGACAATGAGCAGTTCTTC
TRBV7-2,NA,TRBD2,TRBJ2-7,CASSARSGSGYEQYF,TGTGCCAGCAGCGCGCGTAGCGGGAGCGGCTACGAGCAGTACTTC
TRBV10-3,NA,NA,TRBJ1-2,CAISPGYYGYTF,TGTGCCATCAGCCCCGGATACTATGGCTACACCTTC
TRBV19,NA,NA,TRBJ2-3,CASNSRRATSTDTQYF,TGTGCCAGTAACTCCCGGCGGGCCACTAGCACAGATACGCAGTATTTT
TRBV30,NA,TRBD1,TRBJ1-4,CAWSVPTGRREKLFF,TGTGCCTGGAGTGTACCGACAGGGCGAAGGGAAAAACTGTTTTTT
TRBV28,once,NA,TRBJ2-7,CASSLWGASSYEQYF,TGTGCCAGCAGTCTTTGGGGGGCGAGCTCCTACGAGCAGTACTTC
TRBV6-1,NA,NA,TRBJ1-5,CASTDGRQPQHF,TGTGCCAGCACCGACGGGAGACAGCCCCAGCATTTT
TRBV29-1,NA,NA,TRBJ2-1,CSVEGGADHYNEQFF,TGCAGCGTTGAAGGAGGAGCCGACCATTACAATGAGCAGTTCTTC
TRBV19,NA,TRBD1,TRBJ2-7,CASSIAQGAPYEQYF,TGTGCCAGTAGTATAGCCCAGGGGGCTCCCTACGAGCAGTACTTC
TRBV30,NA,TRBD2,TRBJ2-1,CARGSGRGDNEQFF,TGTGCCCGCGGTAGCGGGAGAGGCGACAATGAGCAGTTCTTC
TRBV5-1,NA,NA,TRBJ2-3,CASGPDGEISTDTQYF,TGCGCCAGCGGCCCAGATGGGGAGATTAGCACAGATACGCAGTATTTT
TRBV18,once,TRBD2,TRBJ2-7,CASSPGGTSGPYEQYF,TGTGCCAGCTCGCCAGGGGGGACTAGCGGTCCGTACGAGCAGTACTTC
TRBV14,NA,NA,TRBJ2-7,CASSHGQRRGYEQYF,TGTGCCAGCAGCCACGGCCAGCGGAGGGGTTACGAGCAGTACTTC
TRBV7-2,NA,NA,TRBJ1-1,CASSYRDGMNTEAFF,TGTGCCAGCAGCTACCGGGACGGCATGAACACTGAAGCTTTCTTT
TRBV5-1,NA,NA,TRBJ1-2,CASSLETGYGYTF,TGCGCCAGCAGCTTGGAGACAGGCTATGGCTACACCTTC
TRBV9,NA,NA,TRBJ2-1,CASSARGSSYNEQFF,TGTGCCAGCAGCGCCCGGGGTAGCTCCTACAATGAGCAGTTCTTC
TRBV5-1,NA,NA,TRBJ2-3,CASSLAGVDTQYF,TGCGCCAGCAGCTTGGCAGGGGTAGATACGCAGTATTTT
TRBV28,NA,NA,TRBJ2-5,CASSLTGIQETQYF,TGTGCCAGCAGTTTAACCGGAATACAAGAGACCCAGTACTTC
TRBV19,NA,TRBD1,TRBJ2-7,CASSVRTGTDQTYEQYF,TGTGCCAGTAGTGTAAGGACAGGGACCGACCAGACCTACGAGCAGTACTTC
TRBV6-5,NA,NA,TRBJ1-5,CASSTSGGANQPQHF,TGTGCCAGCAGTACCTCGGGGGGGGCTAATCAGCCCCAGCATTTT
TRBV28,NA,TRBD2,TRBJ2-3,CASFSGGADTQYF,TGTGCCAGCTTTAGTGGGGGGGCAGATACGCAGTATTTT